The present entry profiles one T cell receptor (beta chain) with its context. The specificity of this receptor is unknown. No base qualities exist here, and no much larger clone lies one base off it. TCRbeta CDR3 regions were amplified from genomic DNA using the immunoSEQ Assay, a bias-controlled multiplex PCR. The study's own analysis went as follows. The number of nucleated cells in each sample was estimated by amplification of reference gene primers within the assay. Sequence reads were collapsed and filtered to measure the absolute abundance of every unique TCRbeta CDR3 rearrangement. For each sample, productive Simpson clonality was calculated as the square root of Simpson's diversity index across productive rearrangements. TCRdb holds this immuneACCESS table with in-frame rearrangements only. Some clones are missing; in checked studies, unresolved V genes explain under half, and the rest has no known cause. V, J and clone size derive from that table, while D and trimming were established from the DNA sequence. This sample holds 65,000 to 75,000 clones; more than 75% were observed only once. The ten most abundant clones make up 1.4% to 1.5% of the sample.

The data derive from a study of blood T cell repertoires in COVID-19 (dated by TCRdb to the early 2020s). With respect to the entire study: Samples covering the acute and convalescent phases of COVID-19 were provided by collaborators in the United States, Italy and Spain. Where available, HLA class I and class II types were obtained from metadata supplied by the sample provider rather than from assay-based typing. The samples were drawn from two sources: the first 160 participants of the ongoing ImmuneRACE study, and 950 to 1,500 subjects contributed by 6 global collaborators. The repertoires were made available in a free public database intended to serve as a resource for research on the immune response to SARS-CoV-2. The dataset comprised deeply sampled blood TCRbeta repertoires from subjects exposed to, actively infected with, or recovered from COVID-19. A de-identified subject ID, COVID-19 status, age in years and sex were almost always included in the sample metadata. The material from the prospective study consisted of cDNA or gDNA derived from T cells, B-cell-depleted T cells, or PBMCs. Results the study describes overall, beyond this receptor: The quantity of clinical and demographic metadata differed by source and by participant and was supplied without curation.

The germline V gene specifies SGHTA as CDR1 and FQGNSA as CDR2. Clipping removes 3 bases from V and 7 bases from J, with 9 as the unmatched junction base count. The CDR3 spans 15 residues, from the cysteine through the phenylalanine. The only DNA kept is the CDR3, 45 bases in frame from the first base. The collaborating institutions used their own protocols to collect whole blood in K2EDTA tubes. For TCRbeta analysis, collaborators shipped samples in one of three forms: frozen whole blood, isolated PBMCs, or DNA extracted from either of those sample types. The chain couples TRBV7-2 to TRBJ1-1, with 9 junctional bases fitting TRBD1. This sequence originates from a man aged 50-59 years with acute or convalescent COVID-19. The sequencing sample was made of peripheral blood. Here the CDR3 is given as CASSFSDRGIFEAFF. The nucleotide sequence reads TGTGCCAGCAGCTTTTCGGACAGGGGTATCTTTGAAGCTTTCTTT.